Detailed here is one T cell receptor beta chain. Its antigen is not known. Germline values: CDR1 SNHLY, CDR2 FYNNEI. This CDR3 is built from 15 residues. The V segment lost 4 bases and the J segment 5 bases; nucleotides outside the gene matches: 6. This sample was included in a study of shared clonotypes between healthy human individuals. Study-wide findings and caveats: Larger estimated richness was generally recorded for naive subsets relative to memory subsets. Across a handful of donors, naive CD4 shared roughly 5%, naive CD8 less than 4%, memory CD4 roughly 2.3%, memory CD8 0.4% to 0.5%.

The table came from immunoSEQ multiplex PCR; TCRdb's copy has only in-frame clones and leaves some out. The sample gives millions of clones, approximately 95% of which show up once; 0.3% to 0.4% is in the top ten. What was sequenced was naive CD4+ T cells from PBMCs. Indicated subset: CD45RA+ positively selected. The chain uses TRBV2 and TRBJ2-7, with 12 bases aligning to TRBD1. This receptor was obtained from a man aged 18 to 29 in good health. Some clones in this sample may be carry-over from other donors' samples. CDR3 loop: CASSGGTGGGDEQYF. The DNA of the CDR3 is TGTGCCAGCAGTGGTGGGACAGGGGGCGGCGACGAGCAGTACTTC.